What follows are 28 T cell receptor beta chains derived from one specimen sequenced in a study of T cells in Graves' hyperthyroidism and ophthalmopathy. Amplification yielded TCR beta CDR3 regions, with RNA transcripts as the source. TCR CDR3 underwent first-round RT-PCR with the HTBI primer set. TCRdb redid the calling of the multiplex PCR reads with MiXCR, one entry per CDR3 protein. The sample holds some 440,000 distinct CDR3 sequences, 15% to 19% seen once. Sequencing input: blood. The receptors shown here come from a young woman with Graves' hyperthyroidism.

This clonotype was detected only a few times. The chain combines TRBV28 with TRBJ2-1; the D call may be TRBD1 or TRBD2 (5 bases each). The V gene lost 3 bases and the J gene lost 15 bases, with 18 bases spanning the gap. Germline CDR1 is MDHEN and CDR2 is SYDVKM. The length of the CDR3 is 13 residues. CDR3 DNA sequence: TGTGCCAGCAGTTTCCGAAGTCAGGGACGGGGGTTCTTC. Translating gives CASSFRSQGRGFF. Full variable domain (rest looked up from reference TRBV28 and TRBJ2-1): DVKVTQSSRYLVKRTGEKVFLECVQDMDHENMFWYRQDPGLGLRLIYFSYDVKMKEKGDIPEGYSVSREKKERFSLILESASTNQTSMYLCASSFRSQGRGFFGPGTRLTVL.

The gene calls are TRBV3-1 and TRBJ2-5, with 8 bases aligning to TRBD2. This CDR3 region has 16 residues. Germline trimming cut 1 base from V and 4 bases from J; bases unmatched to any gene: 8. CDR1 and CDR2 from the germline V gene are LGHDT and YNNKEL (reference sequence). Here the CDR3 DNA reads TGTGCCAGCAGCCAAGGTGTAAGCGGGAGCCCAGAGACCCAGTACTTC. Protein: CASSQGVSGSPETQYF.

The rearrangement uses TRBV6-2 or TRBV6-3 and TRBJ1-4; D gene ambiguous. The CDR3 sequence is 11 residues long. CDR1 and CDR2 from the germline V gene are MNHEY and SVGEGT. V was cut by 2 bases and J by 6 bases, with 1 base left in between. CDR3 DNA sequence: TGTGCCAGCAGTTACCATGAAAAACTGTTTTTT. This gives the protein CASSYHEKLFF.

As for this clonotype: Its ends do not fully match the called genes, so a read error is possible. The rearrangement joins TRBV24-1 to TRBJ2-5; D is ambiguous. The CDR3 is 13 amino acids. Germline lookup yields CDR1 KGHDR and CDR2 SFDVKD. The chain's CDR3 is CTTSDAYQETQYF. The CDR3 DNA reads as TGTACCACCAGTGATGCGTACCAAGAGACCCAGTACTTC.

This clonotype was detected many times. The chain uses TRBV6-1 and TRBJ2-7, with a possible D match to TRBD2 (5 bases). Germline-derived CDR1 and CDR2 are MNHNS and SASEGT. CDR3 length: 14 amino acids. Trimming removed 6 bases at V and 4 bases at J, with 16 bases between. The CDR3 is CASSPGFARYEQYF. The CDR3 DNA reads as TGTGCCAGCAGCCCGGGATTTGCTAGATACGAGCAGTACTTC.

This chain links TRBV29-1 with TRBJ2-5; TRBD2 matches at 10 bases. V lost 6 bases to trimming and J lost 4 bases; unmatched junction nucleotides: 11. CDR1 and CDR2 (germline): SQVTM, ANQGSEA. CDR3 length: 15 residues. In nucleotides, the CDR3 is TGCAGCGTCACCCCGGGACTAGCGTCTCTAGAGACCCAGTACTTC. It specifies CSVTPGLASLETQYF.

This clonotype was recorded at least ten times. The genes are TRBV19 and TRBJ2-3, with 8 bases aligning to TRBD2. The germline V gene has CDR1 LNHDA and CDR2 SQIVND (reference sequence). With V trimmed by 5 bases and J by 9 bases, 10 bases remained unmatched. This CDR3 spans 14 amino acids. CDR3 sequence reads: CASSPGLGTDTQYF. Here the CDR3 DNA reads TGTGCCAGTAGTCCGGGACTAGGGACCGACACGCAGTATTTT.

This clonotype was picked up a small number of times. The CDR3 protein is CASSLGNIASGANVLTF. The CDR3 DNA reads as TGTGCCAGCAGCTTAGGAAACATAGCCTCTGGGGCCAACGTCCTGACTTTC. The chain combines TRBV5-6 with TRBJ2-6; D uncertain. Germline lookup yields CDR1 SGHDT and CDR2 YYEEEE. This CDR3 region has 17 residues. V was trimmed by 2 bases and J by 0 bases, leaving 12 bases between them.

In its sample, this clonotype was seen many times. This rearrangement joins TRBV27 to TRBJ2-7; TRBD2 matches 7 bases. After removal of 5 bases from V and 2 bases from J, the junction contained 9 bases not matched to a gene. There are 15 residues in the CDR3. Per germline, CDR1 MNHEY and CDR2 SMNVEV (reference sequence). CDR3 sequence: CASSDSGLAAYEQYF. The CDR3 coding sequence is TGTGCCAGCAGTGACTCGGGTCTAGCGGCCTACGAGCAGTACTTC.

This clonotype has a handful of counts. The chain combines TRBV29-1 with TRBJ2-7, with TRBD1 matching 7 bases. Germline CDR1 is SQVTM and CDR2 is ANQGSEA. The CDR3 is 13 amino acids. V lost 1 base and J lost 3; bases outside the gene matches: 3. The chain's CDR3 is CSVEGQGYYEQYF. The CDR3 bases are TGCAGCGTTGAAGGACAGGGATACTACGAGCAGTACTTC.

This clonotype came up a few times. The rearrangement links TRBV25-1 to TRBJ2-3, with 7 positions matching TRBD1. The CDR3 spans 15 residues. V was pared by 2 bases and J by 3 bases, with 5 bases of the junction left unmatched. Germline values: CDR1 MGHDK, CDR2 SYGVNS. CDR3 in amino acids: CASSERDSQTDTQYF. CDR3 DNA: TGTGCCAGCAGTGAAAGGGACAGTCAAACAGATACGCAGTATTTT.

There are many counts of this clonotype. The chain combines TRBV2 with TRBJ2-2; D gene uncertain. The CDR3 is 14 residues long. V was cut by 7 bases and J by 0 bases, with 9 bases left in between. Germline-derived CDR1 and CDR2 are SNHLY and FYNNEI. The CDR3 DNA reads TGTGCCAGCACAAAGGGTACGAACACCGGGGAGCTGTTTTTT. Protein: CASTKGTNTGELFF.

There are a few counts of this clonotype. This sequence joins TRBV11-2 and TRBJ2-7; 7 bases line up with TRBD1. This CDR3 region has 15 residues. CDR1 SGHAT and CDR2 FQNNGV come from the germline V gene. Losses at the gene ends were 6 bases for V and 5 bases for J; bases not matched to a gene: 13. The DNA of the CDR3 is TGTGCCAGCAGTCCAGACAGGGTGTTTCTCAACGAGCAGTACTTC. Translating gives CASSPDRVFLNEQYF. Full variable domain (remainder filled in from reference TRBV11-2 and TRBJ2-7): EAGVAQSPRYKIIEKRQSVAFWCNPISGHATLYWYQQILGQGPKLLIQFQNNGVVDDSQLPKDRFSAERLKGVDSTLKIQPAKLEDSAVYLCASSPDRVFLNEQYFGPGTRLTVT.

This clonotype was detected ten times or more. The chain couples TRBV7-9 to TRBJ2-7; D may correspond to TRBD1 or TRBD2 (7 bases each). V gave up 3 bases and J gave up 4 bases, with 16 bases separating them. CDR1 and CDR2 (germline): SEHNR, FQNEAQ (reference sequence). The CDR3 covers 15 residues. The CDR3 DNA follows: TGTGCCAGCAGCTTTCCAGGGGGGGATAAGTACGAGCAGTACTTC. Its protein product is CASSFPGGDKYEQYF.

This clonotype appeared many times. The V gene is TRBV6-1, the J gene TRBJ1-1; D possibly corresponds to TRBD1 (6 bases). With 10 bases removed from V and 3 bases from J, the gap between germline ends came to 18 bases. Germline V gene data show CDR1 as MNHNS and CDR2 as SASEGT. The CDR3 has 14 residues. CDR3 protein: CATRRGGAHTEAFF. In DNA form, the CDR3 reads TGTGCCACCAGAAGAGGGGGGGCTCACACTGAAGCTTTCTTT.

This clonotype was counted many times. The J gene is TRBJ2-1, the V gene TRBV20-1; 8 positions agree with TRBD1. The germline V gene has CDR1 DFQATT and CDR2 SNEGSKA (reference sequence). J lost 10 bases, V lost 2 bases, and 16 bases had no gene match. The CDR3 runs 16 residues. CDR3 nucleotide sequence: TGCAGTGCTAGATCCCCCCAGGCAGGGGGCCTCAACGAGCAGTTCTTC. Amino acids: CSARSPQAGGLNEQFF.

The sample holds a few counts of this clonotype. A clone one base away is much larger, so this may be a read error. The rearrangement uses TRBV6-1 and TRBJ2-5; D not certain. Germline lookup yields CDR1 MNHNS and CDR2 SASEGT. The CDR3 runs 11 residues. V dropped 5 bases and J dropped 4 bases, with 5 bases sitting between them. DNA of the CDR3: TGTGCCAGCAGTAAAGGAGAGACCCAGTACTTC. Translation gives CASSKGETQYF.

This clonotype occurred a few times. V gene TRBV20-1 combines with J gene TRBJ2-2, with D perhaps assigned TRBD1 or TRBD2 (5 bases each). Trimming cost V 5 bases and J 6 bases, with 7 bases left between them. There are 11 residues in the CDR3. Germline V CDR1 and CDR2: DFQATT, SNEGSKA (reference sequence). The CDR3 DNA follows: TGCAGTGCTGGGACGCCCGGGGAGCTGTTTTTT. It yields the protein CSAGTPGELFF.

This clonotype was seen ten or more times. Written as DNA, the CDR3 is TGTGCCAGCAGCTTGGCCATCCCAAGGAGGTTGGCGCAAGAGACCCAGTACTTC. Amino acid sequence: CASSLAIPRRLAQETQYF. This chain connects TRBV5-6 to TRBJ2-5; tentatively, D is TRBD2 (5 bases). The CDR3 extends over 18 amino acids. Trimming cost V 0 bases and J 2 bases, with 20 bases left between them. Germline V gene sequence: CDR1 SGHDT, CDR2 YYEEEE.

The chain has TRBV11-1 and TRBJ2-7; unclear D gene. Germline assignment: CDR1 SGHAT and CDR2 FQDESV (reference sequence). Deletions cut 3 bases from V and 0 bases from J, with 6 bases between. The CDR3 consists of 13 residues. For the CDR3, the DNA is TGTGCCAGCAGCTTTTGGAGCTCCTACGAGCAGTACTTC. This sequence encodes CASSFWSSYEQYF.

The genes are TRBV7-6 and TRBJ2-5; 10 bases align to TRBD2. The CDR3 is 16 residues long. V lost 6 bases, J lost 7 bases, and 14 bases stayed unmatched. The germline gives CDR1 SGHVS, CDR2 FNYEAQ. The CDR3 coding sequence is TGTGCCAGCAGTCGTATTAGCGGGGGGTTTGGATCGACCCAGTACTTC. Translating it yields CASSRISGGFGSTQYF.

In this sample, this clonotype turned up many times. The V and J genes are TRBV28 and TRBJ2-7; D tentatively reads TRBD1 or TRBD2 (5 bases each). V lost 3 bases to trimming and J lost 5 bases, with 11 bases between them. CDR3 size: 13 residues. Germline V gene data show CDR1 as MDHEN and CDR2 as SYDVKM. CDR3 DNA sequence: TGTGCCAGCAGTTTGGCCCTGGGGGACGAGCAGTACTTC. This translates into CASSLALGDEQYF.

In its sample, this clonotype was seen a few times. V usage is TRBV15 and J usage is TRBJ2-2; either TRBD1 or TRBD2 may fit D (7 bases each). There are 16 residues in the CDR3. Germline lookup yields CDR1 LNHNV and CDR2 YYDKDF (reference sequence). V dropped 4 bases and J dropped 4 bases, with 16 bases sitting between them. The CDR3 DNA reads as TGTGCCACCAGCACCGGGAGGCAGGGGGTCACCGGGGAGCTGTTTTTT. It translates to CATSTGRQGVTGELFF.

This chain joins TRBV20-1 and TRBJ1-1; D perhaps matches TRBD1 (5 bases). The V gene lost 8 bases and the J gene lost 11 bases, with 18 bases spanning the gap. This CDR3 comprises 11 residues. Germline V gene data show CDR1 as DFQATT and CDR2 as SNEGSKA (reference sequence). The CDR3 spells CSLRVVPGAFF. The CDR3 DNA reads as TGCAGTCTCAGGGTAGTTCCGGGGGCTTTCTTT.

A few counts support this clonotype. The V gene is TRBV9, the J gene TRBJ2-6, with 11 positions matching TRBD1. V lost 2 bases to trimming and J lost 4 bases; unmatched junction nucleotides: 14. Germline lookup yields CDR1 SGDLS and CDR2 YYNGEE. The CDR3 runs to 20 residues. The chain's CDR3 is CASSVGTGTGGAAGANVLTF. The DNA of the CDR3 is TGTGCCAGCAGCGTGGGCACCGGGACAGGGGGAGCGGCGGGGGCCAACGTCCTGACTTTC.

A word on this clonotype: This CDR3 fails to terminate in the conserved phenylalanine or tryptophan, so it likely reflects a read error. The genes are TRBV19 and TRBJ1-1, with TRBD1 identical over 7 bases. The CDR3 is 14 residues long. Germline V gene lookup returns CDR1 LNHDA and CDR2 SQIVND (reference sequence). V lost 9 bases to trimming and J lost 6 bases; unmatched junction nucleotides: 13. The CDR3 is CASDRQGYRAEAFL. In nucleotides, the CDR3 is TGTGCCAGCGATAGACAGGGTTATAGAGCTGAAGCTTTCCTT.

The rearrangement joins TRBV6-2 or TRBV6-3 to TRBJ2-1; 9 bases are a match to TRBD1. Germline trimming cut 5 bases from V and 5 bases from J; bases unmatched to any gene: 1. CDR1 is MNHEY, CDR2 SVGEGT, per germline. CDR3 size: 13 residues. This CDR3 reads CASSGQGHNEQFF. CDR3 DNA: TGTGCCAGCAGTGGACAGGGGCACAATGAGCAGTTCTTC.

This rearrangement joins TRBV6-2 or TRBV6-3 to TRBJ2-4; 9 nucleotides match TRBD1. This CDR3 comprises 13 residues. The germline gives CDR1 MNHEY, CDR2 SVGEGT. With V trimmed by 6 bases and J by 6 bases, 3 bases remained unmatched. DNA of the CDR3: TGTGCCAGCAGACCGGGACAGGGAAACATTCAGTACTTC. Protein product: CASRPGQGNIQYF.